This TCR beta chain comes out of a study of long-term antiretroviral therapy in people with HIV. Points from the study as a whole: It was not possible to obtain data on ART adherence, viral resistance or therapy changes.

Sequencing used immunoSEQ v3.0 at survey level. Some clones are missing from TCRdb's copy, which holds only in-frame ones; the method was immunoSEQ multiplex PCR. The sample holds 15,000 to 20,000 clones; approximately 80% are singletons and the top ten take about 13%. In the case of this clone: Its specificity is unknown.

The sequences come from unsorted PBMCs, collected 0.3 years after starting antiretroviral therapy. The TCR sequence derives from a woman aged 45 to 65 with HIV.

DNA of the CDR3: TGTGCCAGCAGCTTAGCGGGGACAGGGTGGACTGAAGCTTTCTTT. Translated, it gives CASSLAGTGWTEAFF. The genes are TRBV11-2 and TRBJ1-1; 9 positions agree with TRBD1. Germline CDR1 and CDR2: SGHAT and FQNNGV. This CDR3 is 15 amino acids long. J lost 5 bases, V lost 1 base, and 5 bases had no gene match.